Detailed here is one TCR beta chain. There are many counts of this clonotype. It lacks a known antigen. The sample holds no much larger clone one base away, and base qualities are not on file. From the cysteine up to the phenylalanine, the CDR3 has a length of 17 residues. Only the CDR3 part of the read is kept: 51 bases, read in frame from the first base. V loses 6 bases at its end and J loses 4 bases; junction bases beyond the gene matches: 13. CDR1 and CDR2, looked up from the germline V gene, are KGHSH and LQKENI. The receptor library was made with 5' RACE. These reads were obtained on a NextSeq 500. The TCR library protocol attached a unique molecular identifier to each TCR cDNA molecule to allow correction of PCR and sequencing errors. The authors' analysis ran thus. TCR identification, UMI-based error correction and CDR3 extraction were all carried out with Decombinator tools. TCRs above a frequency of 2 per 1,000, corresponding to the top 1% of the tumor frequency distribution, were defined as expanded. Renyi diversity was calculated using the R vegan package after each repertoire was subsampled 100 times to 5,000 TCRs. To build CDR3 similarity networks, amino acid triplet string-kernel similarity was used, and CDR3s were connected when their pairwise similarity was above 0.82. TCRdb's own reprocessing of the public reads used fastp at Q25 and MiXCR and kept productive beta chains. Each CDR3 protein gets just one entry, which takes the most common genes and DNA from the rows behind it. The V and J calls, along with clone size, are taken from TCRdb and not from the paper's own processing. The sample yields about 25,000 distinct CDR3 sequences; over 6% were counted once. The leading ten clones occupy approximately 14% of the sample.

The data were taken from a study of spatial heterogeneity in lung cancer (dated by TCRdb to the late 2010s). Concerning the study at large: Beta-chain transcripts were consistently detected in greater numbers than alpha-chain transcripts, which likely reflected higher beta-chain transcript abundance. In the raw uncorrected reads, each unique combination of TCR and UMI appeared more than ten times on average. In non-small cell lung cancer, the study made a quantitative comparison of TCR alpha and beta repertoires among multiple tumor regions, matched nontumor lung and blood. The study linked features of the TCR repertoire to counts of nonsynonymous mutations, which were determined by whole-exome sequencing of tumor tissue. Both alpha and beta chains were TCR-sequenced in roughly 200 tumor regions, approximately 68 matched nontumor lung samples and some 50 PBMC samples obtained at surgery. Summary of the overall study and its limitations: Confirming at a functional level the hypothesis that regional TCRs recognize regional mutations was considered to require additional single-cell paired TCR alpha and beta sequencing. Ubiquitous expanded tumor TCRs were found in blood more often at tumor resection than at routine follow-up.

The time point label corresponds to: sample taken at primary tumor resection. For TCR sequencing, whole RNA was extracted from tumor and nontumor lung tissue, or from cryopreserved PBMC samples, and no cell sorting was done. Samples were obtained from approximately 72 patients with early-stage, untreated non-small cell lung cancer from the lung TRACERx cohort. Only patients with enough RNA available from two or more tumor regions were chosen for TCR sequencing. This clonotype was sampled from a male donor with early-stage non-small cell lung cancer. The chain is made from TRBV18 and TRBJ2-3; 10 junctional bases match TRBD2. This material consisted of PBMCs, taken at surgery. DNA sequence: TGTGCCAGCTCCAGACTCCGAGGGACTAGCGCCCCAGATACGCAGTATTTT. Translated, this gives CASSRLRGTSAPDTQYF. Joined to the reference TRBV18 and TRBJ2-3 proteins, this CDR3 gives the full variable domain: NAGVMQNPRHLVRRRGQEARLRCSPMKGHSHVYWYRQLPEEGLKFMVYLQKENIIDESGMPKERFSAEFPKEGPSILRIQQVVRGDSAAYFCASSRLRGTSAPDTQYFGPGTRLTVL.